The 24 T cell receptor beta chains listed next were all sequenced from one sample in a study of type 1 regulatory T cells. No antigens are known for them. In TCRdb, the reads were re-called with MiXCR into one record per CDR3 protein. This sample has more than 50,000 distinct CDR3 sequences; 55% to 65% occur once, and the top ten carry approximately 2%. The sample was cultured non-Tr1 T cells, either the whole culture or a sorted T cell fraction (not recorded which). All receptors derive from a human donor in good health.

The chain uses TRBV7-2 and TRBJ1-2; D is ambiguous. Trimming shortened V by 4 bases and J by 5 bases, and 11 bases separated the two germline ends. The CDR3 sequence is 13 residues long. The germline V gene has CDR1 SGHTA and CDR2 FQGNSA. DNA for the CDR3: TGTGCCAGCAGCTCACCTAGGCTGTATGGCTACACCTTC. It encodes CASSSPRLYGYTF. The full variable domain, its missing parts supplied by reference TRBV7-2 and TRBJ1-2, is GAGVSQSPSNKVTEKGKDVELRCDPISGHTALYWYRQSLGQGLEFLIYFQGNSAPDKSGLPSDRFSAERTGGSVSTLTIQRTQQEDSAVYLCASSSPRLYGYTFGSGTRLTVV.

This clonotype was observed a single time. V usage is TRBV6-4 and J usage is TRBJ2-3; 7 nucleotides align to TRBD2. J lost 6 bases, V lost 3 bases, and 3 bases had no gene match. Germline V gene lookup returns CDR1 MRHNA and CDR2 SNTAGT. The CDR3 has 13 residues. The CDR3 protein is CASSDGEGDTQYF. CDR3 nucleotide sequence: TGTGCCAGCAGTGATGGGGAGGGCGATACGCAGTATTTT.

The sample holds a few counts of this clonotype. The chain links TRBV19 to TRBJ2-5, with 9 bases matching TRBD2. Germline V gene sequence: CDR1 LNHDA, CDR2 SQIVND (reference sequence). V dropped 8 bases and J dropped 4; count of bases not matched to a gene: 8. The CDR3 length is 14 residues. CDR3 protein: CASAIAGVGETQYF. Written as DNA, the CDR3 is TGTGCCAGTGCAATAGCGGGAGTTGGAGAGACCCAGTACTTC.

Notes on this clonotype: Since a much larger clone is just one base distant, this may be a read error. V and J are TRBV2 and TRBJ2-2; D is ambiguous. Germline V gene lookup returns CDR1 SNHLY and CDR2 FYNNEI. This CDR3 has 12 amino acids. The ends were cut back, 7 bases at V and 3 bases at J, with 6 bases in the middle. CDR3 sequence: CASTVDTGELFF. CDR3 nucleotides: TGTGCCAGCACGGTGGACACCGGGGAGCTGTTTTTT.

The table lists this clonotype with a few counts. J is TRBJ2-1 and V is TRBV4-2; D is undetermined. The CDR3 covers 14 residues. The germline V gene encodes CDR1 LGHNA and CDR2 YNFKEQ. Trimming took 7 bases from V and 1 from J, leaving 11 bases between them. This CDR3 is CASTQEPSYNEQFF. CDR3 in DNA: TGTGCCAGCACCCAGGAACCTTCCTACAATGAGCAGTTCTTC.

In DNA form, the CDR3 reads TGCAGCGTTGAAGCTAGCGGGCAAAGGGTGGGCATTCAGTACTTC. Its translation is CSVEASGQRVGIQYF. This chain joins TRBV29-1 and TRBJ2-4, with 8 bases matching TRBD2. Trimming at V came to 1 base and at J to 9 bases, leaving 11 bases not matched to a gene. This CDR3 region has 15 residues. Germline CDR1 reads SQVTM; CDR2 reads ANQGSEA.

The J gene is TRBJ2-3, the V gene TRBV9; D is unresolved. Germline CDR1 SGDLS, CDR2 YYNGEE. The CDR3 contains 14 residues. V dropped 3 bases and J dropped 7 bases, with 15 bases sitting between them. CDR3 residues: CASSATPSVYTQYF. CDR3 DNA: TGTGCCAGCAGCGCTACCCCGTCCGTGTATACGCAGTATTTT.

The rearrangement links TRBV28 to TRBJ2-7; 7 nucleotides line up with TRBD1. The CDR3 totals 14 residues. Trimming cost V 8 bases and J 4 bases; bases outside gene matches: 11. Germline assignment: CDR1 MDHEN and CDR2 SYDVKM. CDR3 sequence (DNA): TGTGCCAGCGGAACAGGGGAAACTAATTACGAGCAGTACTTC. It translates to CASGTGETNYEQYF. Based on the CDR3 plus reference TRBV28 and TRBJ2-7, the full variable domain is DVKVTQSSRYLVKRTGEKVFLECVQDMDHENMFWYRQDPGLGLRLIYFSYDVKMKEKGDIPEGYSVSREKKERFSLILESASTNQTSMYLCASGTGETNYEQYFGPGTRLTVT.

The chain is built from TRBV28 and TRBJ2-1; TRBD2 is a possible D gene (5 bases). V lost 7 bases, J lost 9 bases, and 10 bases lay in between. The CDR3 sequence is 11 residues long. Germline-derived CDR1 and CDR2 are MDHEN and SYDVKM. This chain's CDR3 is CASTGFVEQFF. Written as DNA, the CDR3 is TGTGCCAGCACGGGGTTCGTTGAGCAGTTCTTC.

This chain connects TRBV7-2 to TRBJ1-1; D ambiguous. The CDR3 is 13 residues long. Between the trimmed V and J ends, which lost 3 bases and 4 bases, there was a span of 9 bases. The germline CDR1 and CDR2 sequences are SGHTA and FQGNSA. This CDR3 reads CASSFSGSTEAFF. Written as DNA, the CDR3 is TGTGCCAGCAGCTTTTCAGGATCCACTGAAGCTTTCTTT.

The chain employs TRBV24-1 and TRBJ2-3; 11 nucleotides agree with TRBD2. V trimming: 4 bases; J trimming: 3 bases; junction bases outside the gene matches: 8. The CDR3 contains 17 residues. The germline V gene encodes CDR1 KGHDR and CDR2 SFDVKD. Here the CDR3 DNA reads TGTGCCACCAGTGAGGTGGGACTAGCGGACTTTACAGATACGCAGTATTTT. Translated: CATSEVGLADFTDTQYF.

This clonotype was counted between two and nine times. This chain uses TRBV5-1 with TRBJ2-2, with TRBD1 identical over 7 bases. This CDR3 comprises 16 residues. Germline CDR1 reads SGHRS; CDR2 reads YFSETQ. With V trimmed by 5 bases and J by 5 bases, 12 bases remained unmatched. CDR3 protein: CASRNRDSGSTGELFF. The CDR3 nucleotides are TGCGCCAGCAGAAACCGGGACAGTGGTAGTACCGGGGAGCTGTTTTTT. The full variable domain, its missing parts supplied by reference TRBV5-1 and TRBJ2-2, is KAGVTQTPRYLIKTRGQQVTLSCSPISGHRSVSWYQQTPGQGLQFLFEYFSETQRNKGNFPGRFSGRQFSNSRSEMNVSTLELGDSALYLCASRNRDSGSTGELFFGEGSRLTVL.

This chain uses TRBV5-1 with TRBJ1-1; D not resolved. Trimming stripped 6 bases from V and 0 bases from J, with 15 bases between. Germline V gene data show CDR1 as SGHRS and CDR2 as YFSETQ. The CDR3 length is 15 residues. In nucleotides, the CDR3 is TGCGCCAGCAACGCGGACGGGTACATGAACACTGAAGCTTTCTTT. It codes for CASNADGYMNTEAFF.

The V call is TRBV29-1, the J call TRBJ2-5; D tentatively fits TRBD1 or TRBD2 (7 bases each). Germline CDR1 is SQVTM and CDR2 is ANQGSEA. Trimming pared 4 bases from V and 5 bases from J, leaving 11 bases between. This CDR3 has 12 residues. CDR3 bases: TGCAGCGTTGGTCAGGGGGGGGAGACCCAGTACTTC. It translates to CSVGQGGETQYF.

CDR3 nucleotides: TGCAGCGTTGAAGACTGGCGGAACAATGAGCAGTTCTTC. It codes for CSVEDWRNNEQFF. The rearrangement uses TRBV29-1 and TRBJ2-1; the D is unclear. Per germline, CDR1 SQVTM and CDR2 ANQGSEA. V was shortened by 0 bases and J by 5 bases, with 8 bases between the two germline ends. The CDR3 covers 13 residues.

The chain has TRBV12-3 or TRBV12-4 and TRBJ1-6; D is unresolved. This CDR3 is built from 13 residues. With 5 bases removed from V and 6 bases from J, the gap between germline ends came to 8 bases. CDR3: CASSRAANSPLHF. As DNA, the CDR3 is TGTGCCAGCAGTAGGGCAGCTAATTCACCCCTCCACTTT.

The V call is TRBV2, the J call TRBJ2-3; D possibly corresponds to TRBD2 (5 bases). Trimming took 0 bases from V and 8 from J, leaving 12 bases between them. This CDR3 is 14 amino acids long. Germline V CDR1 and CDR2: SNHLY, FYNNEI. The CDR3 sequence is CASSEASVAGTQYF. The CDR3 nucleotides are TGTGCCAGCAGTGAAGCATCCGTGGCGGGTACGCAGTATTTT.

The chain carries TRBV12-3 or TRBV12-4 and TRBJ2-7; 8 nucleotides line up with TRBD1. The CDR3 runs to 15 residues. V trimming: 5 bases; J trimming: 0 bases; junction bases outside the gene matches: 6. CDR3 DNA sequence: TGTGCCAGCAGTCCGTCCGGGACAGGCTCCTACGAGCAGTACTTC. It translates to CASSPSGTGSYEQYF.

This clonotype was observed a few times. The rearrangement links TRBV20-1 to TRBJ2-7, with 9 bases aligning to TRBD2. Losses at the gene ends were 4 bases for V and 2 bases for J; bases not matched to a gene: 3. CDR1 and CDR2 (germline): DFQATT, SNEGSKA (reference sequence). The CDR3 runs 13 residues. The CDR3 coding sequence is TGCAGTGCTAAAGCGGGAGGAGCCTACGAGCAGTACTTC. This sequence encodes CSAKAGGAYEQYF.

This clonotype was counted a single time. The chain combines TRBV2 with TRBJ1-4; D might be TRBD1 (5 bases). Germline CDR1 reads SNHLY; CDR2 reads FYNNEI. Deletions cut 6 bases from V and 7 bases from J, with 12 bases between. CDR3 size: 13 residues. CDR3 sequence (DNA): TGTGCCAGCAGCCTGGGGCAGGCTGAAAAACTGTTTTTT. Its translation: CASSLGQAEKLFF.

This clonotype was seen a few times. The gene calls are TRBV6-2 or TRBV6-3 and TRBJ1-1, with 8 bases identical to TRBD1. V was pared by 7 bases and J by 1 base, with 8 bases of the junction left unmatched. This CDR3 spans 15 amino acids. Germline V gene lookup returns CDR1 MNHEY and CDR2 SVGEGT. DNA of the CDR3: TGTGCCAGCAAAGCACGGGACAGGTGGAACACTGAAGCTTTCTTT. As protein: CASKARDRWNTEAFF.

This clonotype came up once. The chain couples TRBV7-9 to TRBJ2-2, with TRBD1 identical over 9 bases. Germline-derived CDR1 and CDR2 are SEHNR and FQNEAQ (reference sequence). The V and J ends lost 5 bases and 0 bases, in that order; junction bases with no gene match: 13. The CDR3 loop spans 19 amino acids. The CDR3 loop is CASSTTRNRGQANTGELFF. The CDR3, as DNA: TGTGCCAGCAGCACGACAAGAAACAGGGGGCAGGCGAACACCGGGGAGCTGTTTTTT.

J is TRBJ1-5 and V is TRBV20-1; 7 bases are shared with TRBD1. This CDR3 has 15 residues. The V and J ends lost 1 base and 7 bases, in that order; junction bases with no gene match: 10. Germline lookup yields CDR1 DFQATT and CDR2 SNEGSKA (reference sequence). The CDR3 loop reads CSARGRGGGDQPQHF. CDR3 coding DNA: TGCAGTGCTAGAGGCAGGGGGGGGGGAGACCAGCCCCAGCATTTT.

V is TRBV20-1 and J is TRBJ2-1; perhaps TRBD2 as D (6 bases). Germline CDR1 is DFQATT and CDR2 is SNEGSKA (reference sequence). The CDR3 is 14 residues long. The V gene lost 0 bases and the J gene lost 8 bases, with 14 bases spanning the gap. The CDR3 coding sequence is TGCAGTGCTAGAGATCCCGGGGGTGGTTATGAGCAGTTCTTC. It translates to CSARDPGGGYEQFF.